The 7 T cell receptor beta chains given below trace back to one sample, sequenced in a study of blood T cell repertoires in COVID-19. Produced via immunoSEQ multiplex PCR; TCRdb's table is partial and in-frame only. The sample has more than 150,000 clones; around four fifths are singletons. The sample was peripheral blood. The receptors derive from a woman older than 75 with active or convalescent COVID-19.

This clone was observed a single time. The chain employs TRBV5-1 and TRBJ2-5; TRBD2 matches at 7 bases. The V gene's germline CDR1 is SGHRS and CDR2 YFSETQ. This CDR3 comprises 15 residues. With 0 bases clipped from V and 1 base from J, the junction kept 3 bases outside the gene matches. CDR3 loop: CASSLGGGSQETQYF. For the CDR3, the DNA is TGCGCCAGCAGCTTGGGCGGGGGTTCCCAAGAGACCCAGTACTTC.

The chain employs TRBV7-9 and TRBJ2-3, with 8 bases that match TRBD1. V dropped 5 bases and J dropped 7; count of bases not matched to a gene: 14. The CDR3 loop spans 16 amino acids. Germline CDR1 and CDR2: SEHNR and FQNEAQ (reference sequence). CDR3 loop: CASSPLGQARVNTQYF. The CDR3 DNA is TGTGCCAGCAGCCCCCTGGGACAGGCTCGAGTGAATACGCAGTATTTT.

The chain uses TRBV5-1 and TRBJ1-1; D remains ambiguous. The CDR3 runs 13 residues. Trimming left V 3 bases short and J 5 bases short, with 11 bases between. Looked up from germline, CDR1 is SGHRS and CDR2 is YFSETQ. CDR3 protein: CASSSFRGTEAFF. As DNA, the CDR3 is TGCGCCAGCAGCTCATTCCGGGGAACTGAAGCTTTCTTT.

This clone turned up a few times. Here the CDR3 DNA reads TGTGCCAGCAGTGGTGCGTCTTACAATGAGCAGTTCTTC. Translation: CASSGASYNEQFF. The genes are TRBV12-3 or TRBV12-4 and TRBJ2-1; no clear D gene. With 5 bases removed from V and 4 bases from J, the gap between germline ends came to 9 bases. CDR3 size: 13 residues.

V and J are TRBV5-1 and TRBJ1-1; no firm D call. V was trimmed by 4 bases and J by 4 bases, leaving 11 bases between them. The CDR3 contains 13 residues. Germline V CDR1 and CDR2: SGHRS, YFSETQ. This chain's CDR3 is CASSAQDSTEAFF. The CDR3 nucleotides read TGCGCCAGCAGCGCTCAGGATTCCACTGAAGCTTTCTTT.

The chain couples TRBV9 to TRBJ2-1; D perhaps matches TRBD1 (5 bases). Germline assignment: CDR1 SGDLS and CDR2 YYNGEE. This CDR3 region has 16 residues. V lost 0 bases and J lost 5, with 15 bases in between. The CDR3 DNA reads TGTGCCAGCAGCGTAGAAGCACAGGTCCTTAACAATGAGCAGTTCTTC. Its translation is CASSVEAQVLNNEQFF.

This chain uses TRBV6-6 with TRBJ1-2; weak D call: TRBD1 (6 bases). This CDR3 comprises 13 residues. With 8 bases removed from V and 3 bases from J, the gap between germline ends came to 13 bases. The germline CDR1 and CDR2 sequences are MNHNY and SVGAGI (reference sequence). The CDR3 sequence is CASRDILYYGYTF. The CDR3 nucleotides read TGTGCCAGCCGGGACATCCTATACTATGGCTACACCTTC.